This T cell receptor beta chain was retrieved from a study of technical replicates of blood from a few donors. TCRdb's copy holds only in-frame clones and misses some; the assay was immunoSEQ multiplex PCR. The sample lists roughly 12,000 clones; roughly nine tenths were seen once. V was shortened by 6 bases and J by 2 bases, with 14 bases between the two germline ends. Germline V gives CDR1 MNHEY, CDR2 SMNVEV (reference sequence). This CDR3 comprises 15 residues. This TCR was sampled from a human donor in good health. The gene calls are TRBV27 and TRBJ1-5; perhaps TRBD1 as D (5 bases). The sequencing sample was made of PBMCs. Written as DNA, the CDR3 is TGTGCCAGCAGCGACAGTATAGGAGGCAATCAGCCCCAGCATTTT. Translated, it gives CASSDSIGGNQPQHF.